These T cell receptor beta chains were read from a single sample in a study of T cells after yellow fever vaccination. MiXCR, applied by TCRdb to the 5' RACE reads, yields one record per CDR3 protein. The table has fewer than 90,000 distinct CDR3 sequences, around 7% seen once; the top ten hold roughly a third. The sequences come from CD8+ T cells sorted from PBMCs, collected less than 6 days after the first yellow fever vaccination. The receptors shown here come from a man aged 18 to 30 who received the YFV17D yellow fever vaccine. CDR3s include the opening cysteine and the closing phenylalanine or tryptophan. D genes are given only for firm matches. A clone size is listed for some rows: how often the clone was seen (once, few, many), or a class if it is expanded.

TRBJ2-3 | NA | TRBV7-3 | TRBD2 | TGTGCCAGCAGCCCCGGGACTAGCGGGGGCCCGGGGGATACGCAGTATTTT | CASSPGTSGGPGDTQYF
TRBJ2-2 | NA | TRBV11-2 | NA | TGTGCCAGCAGCCCAGAAGCGAACACCGGGGAGCTGTTTTTT | CASSPEANTGELFF
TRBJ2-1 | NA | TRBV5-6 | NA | TGTGCCAGGGGCCCCGGGCTACGGCACAATGAGCAGTTCTTC | CARGPGLRHNEQFF
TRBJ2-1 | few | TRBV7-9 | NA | TGTGCCAGCAGCCCCCGGCCGCCCGGGCCCTACAATGAGCAGTTCTTC | CASSPRPPGPYNEQFF
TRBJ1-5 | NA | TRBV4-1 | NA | TGCGCCAGCAGCCCCCGGACAGAGGGGGGGACACAGCCCCAGCATTTT | CASSPRTEGGTQPQHF
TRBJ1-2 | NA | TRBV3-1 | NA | TGTGCCAGCAGCCGCGAGTCCCCTAACTATGGCTACACCTTC | CASSRESPNYGYTF
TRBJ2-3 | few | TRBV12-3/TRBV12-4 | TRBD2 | TGTGCCTTAGGGGGGACTAGCGGGGTCTTAGGTACGCAGTATTTT | CALGGTSGVLGTQYF
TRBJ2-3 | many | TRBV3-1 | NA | TGTGCCAGCAGCCTTCGGACAGACAACACAGATACGCAGTATTTT | CASSLRTDNTDTQYF
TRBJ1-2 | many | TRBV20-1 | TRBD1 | TGCAGTGCTAGAGATGGGACAGGGGGCTGGTTCAACTATGGCTACACCTTC | CSARDGTGGWFNYGYTF
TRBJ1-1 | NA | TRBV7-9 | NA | TGTGCCAGCAGCTTAGGTTGGGGCGACACTGAAGCTTTCTTT | CASSLGWGDTEAFF
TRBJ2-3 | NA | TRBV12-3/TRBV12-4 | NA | TGTGCCAGCAGGATGGCCGGGGGAAAATGGGATACGCAGTATTTT | CASRMAGGKWDTQYF
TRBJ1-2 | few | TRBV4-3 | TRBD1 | TGCGCCAGCAGCCCCGGACAGGGGGGGTCCGGCTACACCTTC | CASSPGQGGSGYTF
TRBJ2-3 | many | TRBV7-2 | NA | TGTGCCAGCAGCTTATTTGGAGGGGGCACAGATACGCAGTATTTT | CASSLFGGGTDTQYF